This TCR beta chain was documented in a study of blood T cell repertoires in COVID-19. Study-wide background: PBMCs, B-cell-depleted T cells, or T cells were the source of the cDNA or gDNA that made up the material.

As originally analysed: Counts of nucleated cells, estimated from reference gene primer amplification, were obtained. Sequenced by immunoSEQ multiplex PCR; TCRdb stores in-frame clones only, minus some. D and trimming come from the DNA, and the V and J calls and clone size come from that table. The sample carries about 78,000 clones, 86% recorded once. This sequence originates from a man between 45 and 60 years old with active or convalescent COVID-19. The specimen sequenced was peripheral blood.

DNA of the CDR3: TGCGCCAGCAGCCCGGAGCAGGGTACGGAGACCCAGTACTTC. It codes for CASSPEQGTETQYF. This chain uses TRBV5-1 with TRBJ2-5; tentatively, D is TRBD1 (5 bases). CDR3 length: 14 residues. V dropped 4 bases and J dropped 5 bases, with 15 bases sitting between them. Germline V gene lookup returns CDR1 SGHRS and CDR2 YFSETQ. Using reference TRBV5-1 and TRBJ2-5 for the parts outside the CDR3, the full variable domain is KAGVTQTPRYLIKTRGQQVTLSCSPISGHRSVSWYQQTPGQGLQFLFEYFSETQRNKGNFPGRFSGRQFSNSRSEMNVSTLELGDSALYLCASSPEQGTETQYFGPGTRLLVL.